This T cell receptor (beta chain) was profiled in a study of blood T cell repertoires in COVID-19. In the study overall: Samples taken during acute and convalescent COVID-19 were collected in the United States, Italy and Spain. Nucleic acid was either cDNA or gDNA, and it came from T cells, B-cell-depleted T cells, or PBMCs.

The germline V and J ends were trimmed by 3 bases and 5 bases, with 8 bases remaining between them. The CDR3 extends over 12 amino acids. Germline V gives CDR1 MDHEN, CDR2 SYDVKM. As handled by the study authors: Amplification from reference gene primers served as the basis for estimated nucleated cell counts. Sequencing was performed with immunoSEQ multiplex PCR; in TCRdb, only in-frame clones are kept and a portion is missing. That table gives V, J and clone size, and the DNA gave D and trimming. The sample lists approximately 200,000 clones; 88% were seen once. The chain employs TRBV28 and TRBJ2-7, with D possibly TRBD2 on 5 matching bases. This receptor was obtained from a woman aged 25 to 39 with acute or convalescent COVID-19. Material for sequencing was peripheral blood. CDR3 in amino acids: CASSLRVDEQYF. For the CDR3, the DNA is TGTGCCAGCAGTTTGAGGGTTGACGAGCAGTACTTC.